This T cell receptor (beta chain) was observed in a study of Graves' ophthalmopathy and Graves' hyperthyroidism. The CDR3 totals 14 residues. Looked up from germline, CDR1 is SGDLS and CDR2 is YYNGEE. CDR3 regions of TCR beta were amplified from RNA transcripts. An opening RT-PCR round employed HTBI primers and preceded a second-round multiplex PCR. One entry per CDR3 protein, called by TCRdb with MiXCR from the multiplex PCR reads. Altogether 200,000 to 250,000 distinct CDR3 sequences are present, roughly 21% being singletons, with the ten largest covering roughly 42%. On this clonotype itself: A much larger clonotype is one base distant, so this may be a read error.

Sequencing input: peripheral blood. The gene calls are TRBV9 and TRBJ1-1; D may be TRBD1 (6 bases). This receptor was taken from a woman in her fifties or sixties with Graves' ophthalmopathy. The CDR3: CASSEGHLNTVAFF. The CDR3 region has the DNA TGTGCCAGCAGCGAGGGACATCTGAACACTGTAGCTTTCTTT.